This T cell receptor beta chain was identified in a study of blood T cell repertoires in COVID-19. Study overall: Material from acute and convalescent COVID-19 was sourced from the United States, Italy and Spain. Sample material is recorded as cDNA or gDNA derived from T cells, B-cell-depleted T cells, or PBMCs.

Germline values: CDR1 MDHEN, CDR2 SYDVKM. The junction had 15 bases not matched to a gene; V was cut back by 6 bases and J by 6 bases. This CDR3 has 17 residues. In the study's own analysis: Scientists estimated how many nucleated cells there were by amplifying reference gene primers. Generated by immunoSEQ multiplex PCR, the TCRdb table keeps only in-frame clones and is missing some. V and J calls and clone size are those listed in that table; D and trimming were worked out from the DNA. The sample contains approximately 54,000 clones, about 82% of which appear only once. This clonotype was obtained from a man older than 75 with active COVID-19. The rearrangement uses TRBV28 and TRBJ2-7; 12 bases agree with TRBD2. The sample consisted of peripheral blood. The DNA for the CDR3 is TGTGCCAGCAGCCTTGTCCCTCTAGCGGGAGGGCGTGGCGAGCAGTACTTC. Translated, it gives CASSLVPLAGGRGEQYF.